Described below is a single T cell receptor beta chain sequence and its context. Its antigen is unknown. The method was immunoSEQ multiplex PCR; TCRdb's version includes in-frame clones alone and lacks a portion of them. The sample gives 250,000 or so clones, approximately 88% of which show up once; less than 3.5% is in the top ten. Trimming pared 0 bases from V and 0 bases from J, leaving 23 bases between. The CDR3 has 20 residues. CDR1 and CDR2 (germline): MGHRA, YSYEKL. Regarding treatment: 19 received Ad26.COV2.S at low or high dose, single or two shots; about 5 received placebo; per-sample allocation not given. Following the first vaccine or placebo injection, samples were taken on day 63. SARS-CoV-2 spike from the Wuhan strain was encoded by the vaccine, an Ad26 vector. These data originate in a study of Ad26.COV2.S vaccination and SARS-CoV-2 variants. Whole-study results and caveats: Analytic work on TCR breadth and depth might have understated the full extent of total T cell responses.

The specimen comprised peripheral blood, sampled in a trial of Ad26.COV2.S vaccine versus placebo. This receptor was identified in a person aged 18 to 59 who received the Ad26.COV2.S COVID-19 vaccine or a placebo. The genes are TRBV4-1 and TRBJ1-1, with D possibly TRBD1 on 5 matching bases. The CDR3 protein is CASSQDQRTPSGLMNTEAFF. The CDR3 DNA follows: TGCGCCAGCAGCCAAGATCAAAGGACGCCTTCAGGGCTCATGAACACTGAAGCTTTCTTT.